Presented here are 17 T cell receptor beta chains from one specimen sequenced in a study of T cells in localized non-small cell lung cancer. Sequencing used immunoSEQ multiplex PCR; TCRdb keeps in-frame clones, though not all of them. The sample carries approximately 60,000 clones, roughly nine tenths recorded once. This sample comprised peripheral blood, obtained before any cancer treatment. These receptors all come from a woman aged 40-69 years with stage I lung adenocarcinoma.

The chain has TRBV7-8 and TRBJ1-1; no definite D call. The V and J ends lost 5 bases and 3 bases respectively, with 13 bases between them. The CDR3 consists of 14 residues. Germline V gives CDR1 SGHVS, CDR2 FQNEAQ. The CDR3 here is CASSGPPEDTEAFF. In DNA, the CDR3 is TGTGCCAGCAGCGGGCCTCCAGAGGACACTGAAGCTTTCTTT.

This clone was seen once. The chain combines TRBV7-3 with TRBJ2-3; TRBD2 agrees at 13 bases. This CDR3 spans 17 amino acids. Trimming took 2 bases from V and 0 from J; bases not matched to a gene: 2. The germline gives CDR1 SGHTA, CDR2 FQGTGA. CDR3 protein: CASSLQGLAGSTDTQYF. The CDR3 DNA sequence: TGTGCCAGCAGCTTACAGGGACTAGCGGGAAGCACAGATACGCAGTATTTT.

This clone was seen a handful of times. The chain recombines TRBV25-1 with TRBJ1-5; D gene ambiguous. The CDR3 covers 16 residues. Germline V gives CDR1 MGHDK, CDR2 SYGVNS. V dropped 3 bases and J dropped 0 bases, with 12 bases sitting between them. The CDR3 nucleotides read TGTGCCAGCAGTGACTGGGGAGGGAATAGCAATCAGCCCCAGCATTTT. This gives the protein CASSDWGGNSNQPQHF.

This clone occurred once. DNA for the CDR3: TGTGCCAGCAGCTTGGGACAGGGCTTCAACGAGCAGTACTTC. Its translation is CASSLGQGFNEQYF. The chain couples TRBV7-9 to TRBJ2-7; 9 nucleotides agree with TRBD1. Germline V lookup: CDR1 SEHNR, CDR2 FQNEAQ (reference sequence). This CDR3 comprises 14 residues. J was trimmed by 5 bases and V by 3 bases; bases with no gene match: 5. Full variable domain (missing parts from reference TRBV7-9 and TRBJ2-7): DTGVSQNPRHKITKRGQNVTFRCDPISEHNRLYWYRQTLGQGPEFLTYFQNEAQLEKSRLLSDRFSAERPKGSFSTLEIQRTEQGDSAMYLCASSLGQGFNEQYFGPGTRLTVT.

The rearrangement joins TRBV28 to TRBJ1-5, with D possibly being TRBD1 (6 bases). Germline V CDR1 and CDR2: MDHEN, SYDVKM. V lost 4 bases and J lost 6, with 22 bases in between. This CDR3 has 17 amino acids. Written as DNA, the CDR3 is TGTGCCAGCAGTTCGACCCCCACAATTACAGGGTTTCAGCCCCAGCATTTT. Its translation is CASSSTPTITGFQPQHF.

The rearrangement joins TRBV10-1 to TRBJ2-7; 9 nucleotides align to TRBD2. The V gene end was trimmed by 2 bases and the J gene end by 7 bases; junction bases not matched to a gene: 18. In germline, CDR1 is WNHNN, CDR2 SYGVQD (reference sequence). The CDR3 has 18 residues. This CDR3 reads CASSETIPTVAGDREQYF. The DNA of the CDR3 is TGCGCCAGCAGTGAGACTATCCCCACCGTAGCGGGAGATAGGGAGCAGTACTTC.

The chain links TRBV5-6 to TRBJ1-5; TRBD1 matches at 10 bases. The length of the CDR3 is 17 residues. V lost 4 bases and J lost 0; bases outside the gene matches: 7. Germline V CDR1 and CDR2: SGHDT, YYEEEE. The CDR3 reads CASSTGTGDYSNQPQHF. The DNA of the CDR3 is TGTGCCAGCAGCACTGGGACAGGGGACTATAGCAATCAGCCCCAGCATTTT.

CDR3 loop: CASSFPGRGGLADTQYF. Written as DNA, the CDR3 is TGTGCCAGCAGCTTCCCTGGCCGGGGAGGCCTGGCAGATACGCAGTATTTT. This sequence joins TRBV5-4 and TRBJ2-3, with D perhaps matching TRBD2 (6 bases). Germline V gives CDR1 SGHNT, CDR2 YYREEE (reference sequence). The CDR3 extends over 17 amino acids. V lost 2 bases to trimming and J lost 4 bases, with 20 bases between them.

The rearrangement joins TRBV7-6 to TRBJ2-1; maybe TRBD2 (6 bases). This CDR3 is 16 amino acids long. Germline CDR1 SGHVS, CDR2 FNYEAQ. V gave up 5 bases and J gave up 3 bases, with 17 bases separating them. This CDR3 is CASSKEGTYHYNEQFF. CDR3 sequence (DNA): TGTGCCAGCAGCAAGGAGGGAACGTATCACTACAATGAGCAGTTCTTC.

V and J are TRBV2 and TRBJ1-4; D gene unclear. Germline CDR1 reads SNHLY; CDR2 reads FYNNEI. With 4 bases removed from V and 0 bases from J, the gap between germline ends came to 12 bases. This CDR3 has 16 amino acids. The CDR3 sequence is CASSGQARATNEKLFF. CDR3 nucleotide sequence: TGTGCCAGCAGTGGTCAGGCGAGGGCAACTAATGAAAAACTGTTTTTT.

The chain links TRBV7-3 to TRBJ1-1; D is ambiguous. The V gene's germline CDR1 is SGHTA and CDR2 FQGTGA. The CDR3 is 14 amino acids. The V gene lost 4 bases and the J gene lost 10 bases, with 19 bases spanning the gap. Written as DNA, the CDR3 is TGTGCCAGCAGCTCCCCGGAGCGAGGAATAGGAGCTTTCTTT. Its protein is CASSSPERGIGAFF.

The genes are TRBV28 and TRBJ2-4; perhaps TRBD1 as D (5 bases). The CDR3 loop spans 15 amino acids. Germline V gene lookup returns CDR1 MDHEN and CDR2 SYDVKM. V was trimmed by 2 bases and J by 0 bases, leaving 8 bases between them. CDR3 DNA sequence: TGTGCCAGCAGTTTACCTGACAGAGCCAAAAACATTCAGTACTTC. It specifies CASSLPDRAKNIQYF.

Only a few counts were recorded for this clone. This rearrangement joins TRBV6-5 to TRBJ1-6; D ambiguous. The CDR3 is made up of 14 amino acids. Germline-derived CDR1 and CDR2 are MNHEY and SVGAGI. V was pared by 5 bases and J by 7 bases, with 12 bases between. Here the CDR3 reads CASSAPYGNSPLHF. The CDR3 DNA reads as TGTGCCAGCAGTGCTCCGTACGGGAATTCACCCCTCCACTTT.

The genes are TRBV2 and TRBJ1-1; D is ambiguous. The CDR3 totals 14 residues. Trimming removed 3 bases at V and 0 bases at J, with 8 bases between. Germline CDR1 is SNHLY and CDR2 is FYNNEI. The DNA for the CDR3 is TGTGCCAGCAGTGACGAGCTTCTGAACACTGAAGCTTTCTTT. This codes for CASSDELLNTEAFF.

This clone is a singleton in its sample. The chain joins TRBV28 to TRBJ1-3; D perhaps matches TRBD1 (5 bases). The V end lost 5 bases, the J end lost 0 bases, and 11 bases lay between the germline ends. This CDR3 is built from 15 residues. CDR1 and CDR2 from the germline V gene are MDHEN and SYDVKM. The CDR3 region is CASSKGQISGNTIYF. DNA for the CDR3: TGTGCCAGCAGTAAAGGACAAATCTCTGGAAACACCATATATTTT. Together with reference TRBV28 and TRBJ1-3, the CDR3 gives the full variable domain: DVKVTQSSRYLVKRTGEKVFLECVQDMDHENMFWYRQDPGLGLRLIYFSYDVKMKEKGDIPEGYSVSREKKERFSLILESASTNQTSMYLCASSKGQISGNTIYFGEGSWLTVV.

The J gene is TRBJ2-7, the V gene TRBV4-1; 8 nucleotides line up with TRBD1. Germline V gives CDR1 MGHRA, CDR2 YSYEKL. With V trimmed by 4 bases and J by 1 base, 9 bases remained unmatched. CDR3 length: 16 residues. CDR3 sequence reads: CASSPSGTGLSYEQYF. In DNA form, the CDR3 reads TGCGCCAGCAGCCCAAGTGGGACAGGACTTTCCTACGAGCAGTACTTC.

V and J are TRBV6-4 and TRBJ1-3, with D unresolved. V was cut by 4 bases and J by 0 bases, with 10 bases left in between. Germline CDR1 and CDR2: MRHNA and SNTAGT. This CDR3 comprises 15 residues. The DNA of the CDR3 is TGTGCCAGCAGTGGGCCGATCCCCTCTGGAAACACCATATATTTT. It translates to CASSGPIPSGNTIYF.